The entry that follows covers one T cell receptor beta chain sequence. The data were taken from a study of cytomegalovirus exposure and HLA in healthy donors. Amplification used 60 Vbeta primers and 13 Jbeta primers. Measured with immunoSEQ multiplex PCR; TCRdb has only the in-frame clones, and not every one. The sample records over 70,000 clones, roughly three quarters being singletons. The receptor was isolated from a man aged 25-40 years in good health and CMV-seronegative. The sequenced sample consisted of PBMCs.

The CDR3 bases are TGTGCCAGCAGCTCCCCGGGTGGTACGACTGAAGCTTTCTTT. Amino acids: CASSSPGGTTEAFF. The gene calls are TRBV7-6 and TRBJ1-1; D uncertain. V was pared by 4 bases and J by 5 bases, with 14 bases between. CDR1 and CDR2 (germline): SGHVS, FNYEAQ. The CDR3 runs 14 residues.